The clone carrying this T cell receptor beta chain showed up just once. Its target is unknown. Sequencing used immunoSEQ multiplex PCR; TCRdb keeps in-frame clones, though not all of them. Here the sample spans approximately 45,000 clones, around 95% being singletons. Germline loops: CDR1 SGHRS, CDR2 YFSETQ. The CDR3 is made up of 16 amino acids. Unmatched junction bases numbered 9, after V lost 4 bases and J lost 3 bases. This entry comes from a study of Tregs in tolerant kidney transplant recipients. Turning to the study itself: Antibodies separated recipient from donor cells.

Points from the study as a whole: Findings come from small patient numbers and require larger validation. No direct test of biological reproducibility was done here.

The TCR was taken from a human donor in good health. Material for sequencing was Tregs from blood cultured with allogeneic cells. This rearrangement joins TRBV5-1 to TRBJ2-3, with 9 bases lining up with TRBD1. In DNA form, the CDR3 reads TGCGCCAGCAGCGTTAAGCCCGGGACAGGGACAGATACGCAGTATTTT. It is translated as CASSVKPGTGTDTQYF.